The clone carrying this T cell receptor beta chain was seen a few times. This specimen belongs to a study of T cells after yellow fever vaccination. The CDR3 runs to 16 residues. Looked up from germline, CDR1 is SGHTA and CDR2 is FQGNSA. V lost 3 bases, J lost 5 bases, and 11 bases stayed unmatched. TCRdb re-called the 5' RACE reads with MiXCR, one entry per CDR3 protein. The table has more than 95,000 distinct CDR3 sequences, 7.4% seen once. Sequences were derived from CD4+ T cells sorted from PBMCs, sampled more than 8 days after the first yellow fever vaccination. The sequence derives from a man between 18 and 29 years old who received the YFV17D yellow fever vaccine. The chain joins TRBV7-2 to TRBJ2-5; 8 bases are a match to TRBD2. The chain's CDR3 is CASSFTSRGGGETQYF. In nucleotides, the CDR3 is TGTGCCAGCAGCTTCACCTCCCGGGGGGGCGGGGAGACCCAGTACTTC. Filled out from reference TRBV7-2 and TRBJ2-5, the complete variable domain reads GAGVSQSPSNKVTEKGKDVELRCDPISGHTALYWYRQSLGQGLEFLIYFQGNSAPDKSGLPSDRFSAERTGGSVSTLTIQRTQQEDSAVYLCASSFTSRGGGETQYFGPGTRLLVL.